This is a list of T cell receptor beta chains from one sample in a study of blood T cell repertoires in COVID-19. Method: immunoSEQ multiplex PCR; TCRdb's copy keeps in-frame clones and lacks some. The sample records some 210,000 clones, roughly 81% being singletons. Material for sequencing was peripheral blood. All receptors derive from a woman in her 70s with active or convalescent COVID-19. Each CDR3 is given with its conserved first and last residue. A D gene is named only where the DNA matches it firmly.

>TRBJ1-1|TRBV3-1/TRBV3-2|-
TGTGCCAGCAGCTTCAGAAGGAACACTGAAGCTTTCTTT
CASSFRRNTEAFF
>TRBJ2-5|TRBV7-9|-
TGTGCCAGCAGCTCCCCGTTAAGCCGGACTACCCAGGGGACCCAGTACTTC
CASSSPLSRTTQGTQYF
>TRBJ2-1|TRBV7-2|TRBD1
TGTGCCAGCAGCTCTTACAGGGGGCGCGACAATGAGCAGTTCTTC
CASSSYRGRDNEQFF
>TRBJ2-1|TRBV4-2|TRBD2
TGTGCCAGCAGCTATAGCGGGGGCCCCTACAATGAGCAGTTCTTC
CASSYSGGPYNEQFF
>TRBJ2-2|TRBV25-1|TRBD2
TGTGCCGCGGGACTAGCGGGAGCGAACACCGGGGAGCTGTTTTTT
CAAGLAGANTGELFF
>TRBJ2-1|TRBV6-4|-
TGTGCCAGCAGTCCCCTGTCTAGGGGTGGTGAGCAGTTCTTC
CASSPLSRGGEQFF
>TRBJ2-3|TRBV28|-
TGTGCCACCACCCAGGGGGGAGTTCGCACAGATACGCAGTATTTT
CATTQGGVRTDTQYF
>TRBJ2-5|TRBV30|TRBD1
TGTGCCTGGGCGCGGACAGGGGGCTTTGAGACCCAGTACTTC
CAWARTGGFETQYF
>TRBJ2-2|TRBV9|TRBD2
TGTGCCAGCAGCGCTACTAGCGGGATAGGTTCCGGGGAGCTGTTTTTT
CASSATSGIGSGELFF
>TRBJ1-2|TRBV5-4|-
TGTGCCAGCAGCCTCGGGGGACGTGGCTACACCTTC
CASSLGGRGYTF
>TRBJ1-3|TRBV5-4|-
TGTGCCAGCAGCTTGGCGGGGATTGGAAACACCATATATTTT
CASSLAGIGNTIYF
>TRBJ1-4|TRBV3-1/TRBV3-2|TRBD1
TGTGCCAGCAGCCAACGGACAGGAGGAAGAGATGAAAAACTGTTTTTT
CASSQRTGGRDEKLFF
>TRBJ2-1|TRBV5-3|-
TGTGCCCTCCCCCTCCTAGCGATCTCCTACAATGAGCAGTTCTTC
CALPLLAISYNEQFF
>TRBJ2-2|TRBV7-3|-
TGTGCCAGCAGCCCCGGAGGAATCACCGGGGAGCTGTTTTTT
CASSPGGITGELFF
>TRBJ1-5|TRBV2|-
TGTGCCAGCAGAACCACATCAAGGGGATATAGCAATCAGCCCCAGCATTTT
CASRTTSRGYSNQPQHF
>TRBJ2-1|TRBV2|-
TGTGCCAGCAGTCTCCAAAGGAGCTCCTACAATGAGCAGTTCTTC
CASSLQRSSYNEQFF
>TRBJ1-1|TRBV11-2|-
TGTGCCAGCAGCTTAGCAGCTACAGGCAGCACTGAAGCTTTCTTT
CASSLAATGSTEAFF